Each of the 28 T cell receptor beta chains below was sequenced from the same sample in a study of OX40 agonist ivuxolimab in advanced cancers. Here immunoSEQ multiplex PCR was the method, and the copy in TCRdb shows in-frame clones only, minus some. Of 35,000 to 50,000 clones detected, about 86% appear once; the ten largest clones hold about 35%. The sequencing here drew on CD4+ or CD8+ T cells sorted from blood, taken in a trial of the OX40 agonist ivuxolimab. These TCRs come from an adult with an advanced solid tumor such as melanoma, head and neck, liver or kidney cancer.

This clone qualifies as medium-sized. This chain links TRBV5-1 with TRBJ2-7; 7 positions match TRBD1. CDR1 is SGHRS, CDR2 YFSETQ, per germline. V shed 0 bases and J 5 bases; nucleotides not matched to a gene: 2. This CDR3 is built from 13 residues. CDR3 DNA: TGCGCCAGCAGCTTGGGACAGGGTCACGAGCAGTACTTC. Its translation: CASSLGQGHEQYF.

This clone is medium-sized within its sample. V is TRBV5-6 and J is TRBJ1-2; weak D call: TRBD1 (5 bases). The germline CDR1 and CDR2 sequences are SGHDT and YYEEEE. Trimming removed 4 bases at V and 3 bases at J, with 16 bases between. The CDR3 is 15 amino acids. The CDR3 reads CASSQRGAGYYGYTF. The CDR3 DNA follows: TGTGCCAGCAGCCAACGCGGGGCCGGTTACTATGGCTACACCTTC. The entire variable domain, with the rest obtained from reference TRBV5-6 and TRBJ1-2, is as follows: DAGVTQSPTHLIKTRGQQVTLRCSPKSGHDTVSWYQQALGQGPQFIFQYYEEEERQRGNFPDRFSGHQFPNYSSELNVNALLLGDSALYLCASSQRGAGYYGYTFGSGTRLTVV.

This chain joins TRBV5-1 and TRBJ2-3; D unresolved. Germline-derived CDR1 and CDR2 are SGHRS and YFSETQ. There are 15 residues in the CDR3. The germline V and J ends were trimmed by 2 bases and 0 bases, with 10 bases remaining between them. CDR3 nucleotides: TGCGCCAGCAGCTTAATGGCGGCTAGCACAGATACGCAGTATTTT. Protein product: CASSLMAASTDTQYF.

This sequence joins TRBV4-2 and TRBJ2-7; 11 bases map to TRBD2. V lost 4 bases and J lost 5; bases outside the gene matches: 7. Germline values: CDR1 LGHNA, CDR2 YNFKEQ. The CDR3 length is 15 residues. As DNA, the CDR3 is TGTGCCAGCAGCCGCCTACTAGCGGGAGACCACGAGCAGTACTTC. This translates into CASSRLLAGDHEQYF.

The J gene is TRBJ2-7, the V gene TRBV9; D may be TRBD1 (6 bases). Deletions cut 3 bases from V and 6 bases from J, with 19 bases between. This CDR3 contains 15 residues. Per germline, CDR1 SGDLS and CDR2 YYNGEE. CDR3 loop: CASSATRAGDSEQYF. In nucleotides, the CDR3 is TGTGCCAGCAGCGCAACCCGTGCAGGGGATAGCGAGCAGTACTTC.

The chain has TRBV19 and TRBJ2-5, with TRBD1 matching over 11 bases. The end of the DNA fits TRBJ2-7 better, so the J call may be wrong. CDR1 LNHDA and CDR2 SQIVND come from the germline V gene (reference sequence). The CDR3 totals 15 residues. CDR3 protein: CASSPLDRGHYEQYF. CDR3 in DNA: TGTGCCAGTAGTCCCTTGGACAGGGGGCACTACGAGCAGTACTTC.

The CDR3 DNA reads TGTGCCAGCAGCGGGTGGCCCTACAATGAGCAGTTCTTC. The encoded protein is CASSGWPYNEQFF. This chain links TRBV5-4 with TRBJ2-1; unclear D gene. Trimming took 4 bases from V and 2 from J, leaving 7 bases between them. The CDR3 length is 13 residues. The germline CDR1 and CDR2 sequences are SGHNT and YYREEE (reference sequence).

The V and J genes are TRBV11-2 and TRBJ1-6; D is uncertain. CDR3 length equals 16 residues. Per germline, CDR1 SGHAT and CDR2 FQNNGV. Between the trimmed V and J ends, which lost 4 bases and 9 bases, there was a span of 19 bases. CDR3 loop: CASSSTLLGGSSPLHF. The CDR3 region has the DNA TGTGCCAGCAGCTCAACGCTACTGGGAGGTAGTTCACCCCTCCACTTT. Complete variable domain (other parts from reference TRBV11-2 and TRBJ1-6): EAGVAQSPRYKIIEKRQSVAFWCNPISGHATLYWYQQILGQGPKLLIQFQNNGVVDDSQLPKDRFSAERLKGVDSTLKIQPAKLEDSAVYLCASSSTLLGGSSPLHFGNGTRLTVT.

The chain carries TRBV6-5 and TRBJ2-1; the match to TRBD2 covers 11 bases. There are 16 residues in the CDR3. The junction had 4 bases not matched to a gene; V was cut back by 0 bases and J by 6 bases. Germline lookup yields CDR1 MNHEY and CDR2 SVGAGI. CDR3 amino acids: CASSYSRTSGSNEQFF. Here the CDR3 DNA reads TGTGCCAGCAGTTACTCGAGGACTAGCGGGTCCAATGAGCAGTTCTTC.

This clone has a single count. This chain connects TRBV28 to TRBJ2-2, with D tentatively TRBD1 or TRBD2 (6 bases each). The CDR3 has 15 amino acids. V lost 5 bases to trimming and J lost 2 bases, with 12 bases between them. Looked up from germline, CDR1 is MDHEN and CDR2 is SYDVKM. In DNA form, the CDR3 reads TGTGCCAGCAGTGAACAGGGAGGTAACACCGGGGAGCTGTTTTTT. Translated: CASSEQGGNTGELFF.

This sequence joins TRBV29-1 and TRBJ2-1, with D perhaps TRBD1 or TRBD2 (6 bases each). CDR1 and CDR2 (germline): SQVTM, ANQGSEA. CDR3 length: 13 amino acids. CDR3 residues: CSTRGRSYNEQFF. The CDR3 bases are TGCAGTACCCGGGGGCGTTCCTACAATGAGCAGTTCTTC.

The chain couples TRBV11-2 to TRBJ2-3; no firm D call. V dropped 5 bases and J dropped 0 bases, with 9 bases sitting between them. Germline-derived CDR1 and CDR2 are SGHAT and FQNNGV. This CDR3 is 14 amino acids long. In nucleotides, the CDR3 is TGTGCCAGCAGCCACGGAGAAAGCACAGATACGCAGTATTTT. Protein: CASSHGESTDTQYF.

The chain carries TRBV2 and TRBJ1-2; the match to TRBD1 covers 8 bases. From germline, CDR1 is SNHLY and CDR2 FYNNEI. V lost 7 bases and J lost 5; bases outside the gene matches: 12. The CDR3 loop spans 15 amino acids. CDR3 amino acids: CASKDRGSLGYGYTF. The CDR3 DNA sequence: TGTGCCAGCAAAGACAGGGGTTCCCTTGGGTATGGCTACACCTTC.

Here the CDR3 reads CASRRDTTNTGELFF. Here the CDR3 DNA reads TGTGCCAGTAGGCGGGACACTACGAACACCGGGGAGCTGTTTTTT. The chain joins TRBV19 to TRBJ2-2; the D call may be TRBD1 or TRBD2 (6 bases each). The V gene lost 6 bases and the J gene lost 0 bases, with 11 bases spanning the gap. The CDR3 has 15 amino acids. The germline V gene has CDR1 LNHDA and CDR2 SQIVND (reference sequence).

The rearrangement links TRBV5-5 to TRBJ1-5; D remains unclear. The CDR3 contains 15 residues. CDR1 and CDR2 (germline): SGHKS, YYEKEE (reference sequence). Between the trimmed V and J ends, which lost 4 bases and 2 bases, there was a span of 13 bases. CDR3 DNA sequence: TGTGCCAGCAGCCCCCTCCCTAAGGGCAATCAGCCCCAGCATTTT. It specifies CASSPLPKGNQPQHF.

The V and J genes are TRBV21-1 and TRBJ2-7; the table's TRBD2 call for D was not verified on the DNA. TRBV21-1 is annotated as a pseudogene. This CDR3 comprises 18 residues. The CDR3 DNA follows: TGTGCCAGCAGCAAGCACCAGACTAGCCGGGACATTCTATACGAGCAGTACTTC. Protein sequence: CASSKHQTSRDILYEQYF.

The chain recombines TRBV15 with TRBJ1-6; maybe TRBD1 (6 bases). The CDR3 totals 17 residues. The germline V gene encodes CDR1 LNHNV and CDR2 YYDKDF (reference sequence). V was cut by 1 base and J by 13 bases, with 23 bases left in between. The CDR3 nucleotides are TGTGCCACCAGCAGAGGACAGGCGGGGGGATTAGGTAATCCCCTCCACTTT. Translation: CATSRGQAGGLGNPLHF.

The chain has TRBV5-4 and TRBJ2-3; the D is unclear. Deletions cut 2 bases from V and 0 bases from J, with 7 bases between. The length of the CDR3 is 14 residues. In germline, CDR1 is SGHNT, CDR2 YYREEE (reference sequence). CDR3 in amino acids: CASSFTSSTDTQYF. The DNA for the CDR3 is TGTGCCAGCAGCTTTACCAGTAGCACAGATACGCAGTATTTT.

The table lists this clone with a count of one. The chain recombines TRBV7-3 with TRBJ2-3, with TRBD2 matching over 10 bases. In germline, CDR1 is SGHTA, CDR2 FQGTGA. The trim removed 5 bases at V and 5 bases at J, leaving 10 bases unmatched. The CDR3 length is 16 residues. The CDR3 protein is CASSLRTSGERDTQYF. The DNA of the CDR3 is TGTGCCAGCAGCCTGAGGACTAGCGGAGAAAGAGATACGCAGTATTTT.

The rearrangement joins TRBV19 to TRBJ1-1; 7 bases fit TRBD1. Losses at the gene ends were 0 bases for V and 4 bases for J; bases not matched to a gene: 5. This CDR3 has 15 amino acids. Germline V gene sequence: CDR1 LNHDA, CDR2 SQIVND (reference sequence). The CDR3 protein is CASSIEQGFGTEAFF. The CDR3 nucleotides are TGTGCCAGTAGTATAGAACAGGGGTTCGGCACTGAAGCTTTCTTT.

The V gene is TRBV6-1, the J gene TRBJ2-7; D remains unclear. V was cut by 7 bases and J by 2 bases, with 15 bases left in between. Germline values: CDR1 MNHNS, CDR2 SASEGT. The CDR3 spans 14 residues. The CDR3 sequence: CASKTRDPPYEQYF. In nucleotides, the CDR3 is TGTGCCAGCAAGACCCGAGACCCGCCCTACGAGCAGTACTTC.

The chain is built from TRBV4-1 and TRBJ1-6, with TRBD1 matching over 8 bases. The CDR3 spans 16 residues. The V segment lost 0 bases and the J segment 7 bases; nucleotides outside the gene matches: 5. Germline CDR1 MGHRA, CDR2 YSYEKL. The DNA for the CDR3 is TGCGCCAGCAGCCAAGAATGGAGACAGGGGAATTCACCCCTCCACTTT. It codes for CASSQEWRQGNSPLHF.

The chain is built from TRBV11-2 and TRBJ1-2; 8 bases fit TRBD1. Looked up from germline, CDR1 is SGHAT and CDR2 is FQNNGV. This CDR3 is 14 amino acids long. V shed 5 bases and J 6 bases; nucleotides not matched to a gene: 8. The CDR3 sequence: CASSPDRGFDGYTF. The CDR3 bases are TGTGCCAGCAGCCCTGACAGGGGCTTCGATGGCTACACCTTC.

As DNA, the CDR3 is TGTGCCAGCAGCTTAATGTCCTCTGGGGTTTGGGGCTACACCTTC. Translated, it gives CASSLMSSGVWGYTF. The rearrangement uses TRBV11-2 and TRBJ1-2; no clear D gene. Germline CDR1 SGHAT, CDR2 FQNNGV. The CDR3 contains 15 residues. V dropped 2 bases and J dropped 8 bases, with 18 bases sitting between them.

The rearrangement joins TRBV4-1 to TRBJ1-4, with TRBD1 matching over 11 bases. J was trimmed by 8 bases and V by 0 bases; bases with no gene match: 2. This CDR3 contains 15 residues. From germline, CDR1 is MGHRA and CDR2 YSYEKL. CDR3: CASSQEGTGGEKLFF. The CDR3 DNA reads as TGCGCCAGCAGCCAAGAGGGGACAGGGGGAGAAAAACTGTTTTTT.

V gene TRBV7-6 combines with J gene TRBJ1-6; D perhaps matches TRBD1 (6 bases). Germline V gene lookup returns CDR1 SGHVS and CDR2 FNYEAQ. The germline V and J ends were trimmed by 4 bases and 7 bases, with 17 bases remaining between them. CDR3 size: 16 residues. For the CDR3, the DNA is TGTGCCAGCAGCTCCATGGACAGACCTGCGAATTCACCCCTCCACTTT. It codes for CASSSMDRPANSPLHF.

The chain couples TRBV5-1 to TRBJ1-2; a possible D gene is TRBD1 (5 bases). Germline-derived CDR1 and CDR2 are SGHRS and YFSETQ. The CDR3 length is 14 residues. The V end was cut by 2 bases, the J end by 8 bases, with 16 bases between. The chain's CDR3 is CASSLSGGADGYTF. The CDR3 nucleotides read TGCGCCAGCAGCTTATCGGGGGGAGCGGACGGCTACACCTTC.

This chain uses TRBV10-3 with TRBJ1-1; D is possibly TRBD1 (5 bases). CDR3 length equals 15 residues. CDR1 is ENHRY, CDR2 SYGVKD, per germline. Trimming pared 2 bases from V and 0 bases from J, leaving 10 bases between. The CDR3 is CAISERGNMNTEAFF. CDR3 nucleotides: TGTGCCATCAGTGAGAGGGGAAACATGAACACTGAAGCTTTCTTT.